Listed here are 3 T cell receptor beta chains from one sample, sequenced in a study of blood T cell repertoires in COVID-19. Using immunoSEQ multiplex PCR, the repertoire was profiled, and TCRdb retains in-frame clones only, with some absent. Here the sample spans roughly 80,000 clones, approximately 80% being singletons. Sequencing was performed on peripheral blood. These receptors were taken from a man aged 80 or over with acute or convalescent COVID-19.

The chain uses TRBV4-3 and TRBJ1-6; D not resolved. The germline CDR1 and CDR2 sequences are LGHNA and YSLEER. The CDR3 extends over 14 amino acids. Trimming took 4 bases from V and 11 from J, leaving 15 bases between them. The CDR3 loop is CASSPDLNRPPLHF. DNA for the CDR3: TGCGCCAGCAGCCCCGACTTAAATCGGCCACCCCTCCACTTT.

The chain carries TRBV6-1 and TRBJ2-3; 9 bases are shared with TRBD1. The V gene end was trimmed by 4 bases and the J gene end by 3 bases; junction bases not matched to a gene: 14. Germline-derived CDR1 and CDR2 are MNHNS and SASEGT. The CDR3 is made up of 18 amino acids. In DNA, the CDR3 is TGTGCCAGCAGTGGCGATAACAGGGGGCGCGGGAGTACAGATACGCAGTATTTT. It codes for CASSGDNRGRGSTDTQYF.

The chain carries TRBV7-9 and TRBJ2-4; the match to TRBD1 covers 8 bases. Germline V gives CDR1 SEHNR, CDR2 FQNEAQ (reference sequence). Trimming took 5 bases from V and 4 from J; bases not matched to a gene: 4. The CDR3 totals 14 residues. The CDR3: CASSPGQGKNIQYF. CDR3 nucleotide sequence: TGTGCCAGCAGCCCTGGACAGGGTAAAAACATTCAGTACTTC.